This T cell receptor beta chain was captured by sequencing in a study of patients and donors after allogeneic stem cell transplantation. TCRdb re-called the RT-PCR reads through MiXCR, storing one row per CDR3 protein. This sample has roughly 940,000 distinct CDR3 sequences, with roughly 17% found just once. Germline V gene data show CDR1 as MGHDK and CDR2 as SYGVNS. Trimming took 1 base from V and 5 from J, leaving 14 bases between them. CDR3 length: 15 amino acids. The chain combines TRBV25-1 with TRBJ1-1; D not resolved. Sequenced sample: blood, either unsorted or a sorted T cell fraction (not recorded which). The receptor was isolated from a human donor who was either an allogeneic HSCT recipient or a stem cell or donor lymphocyte infusion donor (not recorded which). It is not recorded whose cells these are; they may come from a transplant donor. CDR3 sequence reads: CASSELDGDVTEAFF. The CDR3 region has the DNA TGTGCCAGCAGTGAATTGGATGGGGATGTTACTGAAGCTTTCTTT.